This entry is about one T cell receptor beta chain. Its target is unknown. The data were obtained in a study of cytomegalovirus exposure and HLA in healthy donors. Study-level points and caveats: V- and J-gene trimming of TCR beta was linked (in a later analysis) to a missense DCLRE1C variant. Immune exposure was documented only through CMV serostatus.

In the PCR, 60 Vbeta and 13 Jbeta primers were used. The protocol was immunoSEQ multiplex PCR, while the TCRdb copy is restricted to in-frame clones and leaves out a portion. The sample has over 200,000 clones, more than 75% seen once. V lost 7 bases to trimming and J lost 3 bases, with 12 bases between them. CDR1 and CDR2 (germline): MDHEN, SYDVKM. The CDR3 has 13 amino acids. The sequence was obtained from a male donor in good health and CMV-seronegative. The rearrangement links TRBV28 to TRBJ1-2; TRBD1 is a possible D gene (6 bases). The source material was PBMCs. The CDR3 protein is CASMGGQYYGYTF. The CDR3 nucleotides are TGTGCCAGCATGGGGGGGCAGTACTATGGCTACACCTTC.